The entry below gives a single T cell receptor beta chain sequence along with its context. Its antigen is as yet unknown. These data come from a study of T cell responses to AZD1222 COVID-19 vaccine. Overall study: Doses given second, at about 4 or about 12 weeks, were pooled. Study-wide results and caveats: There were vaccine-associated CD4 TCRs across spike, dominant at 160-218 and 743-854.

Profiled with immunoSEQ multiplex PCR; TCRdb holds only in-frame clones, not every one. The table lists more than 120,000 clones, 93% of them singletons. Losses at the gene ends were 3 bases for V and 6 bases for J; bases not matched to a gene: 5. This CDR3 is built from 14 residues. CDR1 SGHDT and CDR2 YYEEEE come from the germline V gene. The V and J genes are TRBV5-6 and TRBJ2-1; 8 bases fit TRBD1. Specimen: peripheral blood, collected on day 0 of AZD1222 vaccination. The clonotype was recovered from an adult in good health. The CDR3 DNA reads TGTGCCAGCAGCTATGGGACAGGTGGCAATGAGCAGTTCTTC. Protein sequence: CASSYGTGGNEQFF. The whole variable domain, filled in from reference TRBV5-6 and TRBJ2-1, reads DAGVTQSPTHLIKTRGQQVTLRCSPKSGHDTVSWYQQALGQGPQFIFQYYEEEERQRGNFPDRFSGHQFPNYSSELNVNALLLGDSALYLCASSYGTGGNEQFFGPGTRLTVL.